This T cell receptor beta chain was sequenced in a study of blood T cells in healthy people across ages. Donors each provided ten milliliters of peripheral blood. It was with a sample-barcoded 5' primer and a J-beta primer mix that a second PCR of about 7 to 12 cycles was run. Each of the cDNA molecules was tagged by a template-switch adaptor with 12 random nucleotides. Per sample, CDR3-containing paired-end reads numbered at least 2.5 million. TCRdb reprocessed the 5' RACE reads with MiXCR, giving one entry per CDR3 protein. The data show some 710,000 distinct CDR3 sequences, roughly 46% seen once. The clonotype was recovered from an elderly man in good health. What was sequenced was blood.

CDR3 DNA: TGCAGTGCTAGAGATCCCAGCTTCTATGGCTACACCTTC. Amino acids: CSARDPSFYGYTF. The V and J genes are TRBV20-1 and TRBJ1-2, with no clear D. Germline V CDR1 and CDR2: DFQATT, SNEGSKA (reference sequence). The CDR3 is made up of 13 amino acids. V was shortened by 0 bases and J by 4 bases, with 9 bases between the two germline ends.